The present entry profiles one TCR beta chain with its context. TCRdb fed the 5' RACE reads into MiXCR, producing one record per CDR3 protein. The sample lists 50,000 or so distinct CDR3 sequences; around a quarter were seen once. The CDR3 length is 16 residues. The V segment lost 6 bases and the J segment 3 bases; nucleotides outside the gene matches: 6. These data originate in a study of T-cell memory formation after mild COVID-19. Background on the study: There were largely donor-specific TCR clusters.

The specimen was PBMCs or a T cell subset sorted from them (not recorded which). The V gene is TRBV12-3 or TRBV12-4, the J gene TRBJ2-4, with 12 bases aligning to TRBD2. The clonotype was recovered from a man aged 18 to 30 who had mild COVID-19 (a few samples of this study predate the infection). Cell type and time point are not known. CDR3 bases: TGTGCCAGCAGCATAACTAGCGGGGGGTACAAAAACATTCAGTACTTC. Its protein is CASSITSGGYKNIQYF.